A selection of T cell receptor beta chains follows, all from one sample in a study of beta chain features in type 1 diabetes. Measured with immunoSEQ multiplex PCR; TCRdb has only the in-frame clones, and not every one. The profile shows about 330,000 clones, approximately 9.9% of them singletons. Sequencing used naive CD4+ T cells from blood. These receptors all stem from a woman under 40 in good health. The CDR3 runs from the conserved cysteine through the conserved F or W.

TRBJ1-2,TRBV19,CASRRDRNNYGYTF
TRBJ1-5,TRBV7-2,CASSLGQVGQPQHF
TRBJ2-3,TRBV9,CASSPTSGSNTDTQYF
TRBJ2-7,TRBV6-5,CASSRLAGAYEQYF
TRBJ1-1,TRBV9,CASSTSVRDTEAFF
TRBJ2-3,TRBV7-9,CASSPGLLATTDTQYF
TRBJ2-1,TRBV5-1,CASSLVGQGQFF
TRBJ2-1,TRBV5-1,CASSLIAGGNNEQFF
TRBJ1-4,TRBV29-1,CSVANFGGAEKLFF
TRBJ2-3,TRBV4-3,CASSFGGPTDTQYF
TRBJ2-7,TRBV5-1,CASSFGTEPPYEQYF
TRBJ1-1,TRBV5-4,CASSYGGGQNTEAFF
TRBJ2-7,TRBV7-9,CASSSGQGTYEQYF
TRBJ2-2,TRBV5-6,CASSLYSGELFF
TRBJ1-5,TRBV5-4,CASSLARQGHQPQHF
TRBJ2-7,TRBV6-5,CASSYDAGSYEQYF